The entry below gives a single T cell receptor (beta chain) sequence along with its context. Template switching introduced a universal primer site, and the cDNA bore unique molecular identifiers. TCRdb itself ran the 5' RACE reads through MiXCR, one entry per CDR3 protein. The sample holds hundreds of thousands of distinct CDR3 sequences, approximately 7.9% seen once. This sample stems from a study of identical twins. Germline V gene sequence: CDR1 MGHRA, CDR2 YSYEKL. The CDR3 contains 15 residues. V was pared by 4 bases and J by 6 bases, with 13 bases between. Another study also made use of these data, one on yellow fever vaccine responses in identical twins.

The source is a young woman in good health. The specimen was CD8+ T cells sorted from blood. The V gene is TRBV4-1, the J gene TRBJ1-6, with D hard to call. The CDR3 coding sequence is TGCGCCAGCAGCCTGAGCTGGGATCTTAATTCACCCCTCCACTTT. Translation gives CASSLSWDLNSPLHF.